Shown below are 2 T cell receptor beta chains from a single sample sequenced in a study of cytomegalovirus exposure and HLA in healthy donors. The PCR was carried out with 60 Vbeta primers and 13 Jbeta primers. Measured with immunoSEQ multiplex PCR; TCRdb has only the in-frame clones, and not every one. The repertoire holds about 130,000 clones, with about 80% as singletons. The material sequenced was PBMCs. The receptors shown here come from a woman between 35 and 50 years old in good health and CMV-seronegative.

The chain employs TRBV4-1 and TRBJ1-5, with 8 bases identical to TRBD1. The CDR3 is 14 residues long. Germline V gives CDR1 MGHRA, CDR2 YSYEKL. J gave up 2 bases and V 4 bases, and 1 base lay outside the gene matches. In nucleotides, the CDR3 is TGCGCCAGCAGCCCGGGACAGGGCAATCAGCCCCAGCATTTT. This sequence encodes CASSPGQGNQPQHF.

The chain recombines TRBV5-6 with TRBJ2-5; possible D gene TRBD2, 6 bases. Trimming took off 4 bases at V and 2 bases at J, with 18 bases between the two ends. Germline V lookup: CDR1 SGHDT, CDR2 YYEEEE. This CDR3 is 16 amino acids long. The chain's CDR3 is CASSPLGSKGQETQYF. CDR3 DNA: TGTGCCAGCAGCCCTCTCGGGAGCAAGGGGCAAGAGACCCAGTACTTC.